A single sample is the source of the 28 T cell receptor beta chains below, sequenced in a study of blood T cells in healthy people across ages. A second PCR, run for roughly 7 to 12 cycles, used a sample-barcoded 5' primer plus a J-beta primer mix. TCRdb redid the calling of the 5' RACE reads with MiXCR, one entry per CDR3 protein. The data show 700,000 to 850,000 distinct CDR3 sequences, with roughly 50% seen just once and approximately 40% held by the top ten. The sequenced material came from blood. The receptors stem from a man of 80 years or more in good health.

CDR3 residues: CSARASEREGVSDTQYF. The CDR3 nucleotides are TGCAGTGCTAGAGCGTCAGAGCGGGAGGGGGTATCAGATACGCAGTATTTT. V is TRBV20-1 and J is TRBJ2-3; 10 bases are shared with TRBD2. CDR3 length equals 17 residues. The V gene's germline CDR1 is DFQATT and CDR2 SNEGSKA (reference sequence). The V and J ends lost 1 base and 4 bases, in that order; junction bases with no gene match: 11.

The chain couples TRBV30 to TRBJ1-2; D ambiguous. Germline CDR1 reads GTSNPN; CDR2 reads SVGIG (reference sequence). The CDR3 is 15 amino acids. V gave up 3 bases and J gave up 6 bases, with 20 bases separating them. This CDR3 reads CAWRQVAPRRDGYTF. CDR3 coding DNA: TGTGCCTGGAGGCAGGTCGCACCTCGGCGGGATGGCTACACCTTC.

CDR3 DNA: TGTGCCACCAGCAGTGACAGGGGATACACAGATACGCAGTATTTT. This sequence encodes CATSSDRGYTDTQYF. This chain connects TRBV15 to TRBJ2-3, with 8 bases lining up with TRBD1. V was pared by 3 bases and J by 2 bases, with 4 bases of the junction left unmatched. The CDR3 runs to 15 residues. Germline-derived CDR1 and CDR2 are LNHNV and YYDKDF (reference sequence).

This clonotype was observed a handful of times. The genes are TRBV10-1 and TRBJ2-7; D is possibly TRBD2 (7 bases). V lost 2 bases to trimming and J lost 3 bases, with 14 bases between them. This CDR3 comprises 15 residues. Germline loops: CDR1 WNHNN, CDR2 SYGVQD (reference sequence). The DNA for the CDR3 is TGCGCCAGCAGTGAGGGGGGGGCCCTAGTCTACGAGCAGTACTTC. The encoded protein is CASSEGGALVYEQYF.

This chain links TRBV28 with TRBJ2-5; TRBD2 might be the D (6 bases). The J call may be wrong; the DNA end is better matched by TRBJ2-7. Germline-derived CDR1 and CDR2 are MDHEN and SYDVKM. This CDR3 has 14 amino acids. The CDR3 region is CASAQPRGNYEQYF. The CDR3 nucleotides are TGTGCCAGCGCCCAGCCCCGGGGGAACTACGAGCAGTACTTC.

The chain employs TRBV7-2 and TRBJ2-6, with D possibly matching TRBD2 (5 bases). V was clipped by 1 base and J by 4 bases, with 8 bases between them. The length of the CDR3 is 15 residues. Germline V CDR1 and CDR2: SGHTA, FQGNSA. CDR3 protein: CASSLGGQGANVLTF. The CDR3 bases are TGTGCCAGCAGCTTAGGAGGGCAGGGGGCCAACGTCCTGACTTTC.

This clonotype was recorded a few times. The genes are TRBV7-2 and TRBJ2-7; D possibly corresponds to TRBD2 (6 bases). The CDR3 contains 15 residues. Germline loops: CDR1 SGHTA, CDR2 FQGNSA. The V end was cut by 6 bases, the J end by 4 bases, with 19 bases between. In DNA form, the CDR3 reads TGTGCCAGCAGATCGAGACGAGCGGGTACTTACGAGCAGTACTTC. It codes for CASRSRRAGTYEQYF.

The genes are TRBV28 and TRBJ2-1, with 14 bases aligning to TRBD2. Germline CDR1 MDHEN, CDR2 SYDVKM. There are 17 residues in the CDR3. After removal of 3 bases from V and 8 bases from J, the junction contained 9 bases not matched to a gene. The DNA for the CDR3 is TGTGCCAGCAGTTTGCACCGACTAGCGGGAGGGAGCGATGAGCAGTTCTTC. Encoded protein: CASSLHRLAGGSDEQFF.

The chain couples TRBV20-1 to TRBJ2-5; no firm D call. Germline V gene lookup returns CDR1 DFQATT and CDR2 SNEGSKA (reference sequence). V was pared by 2 bases and J by 5 bases, with 9 bases between. This CDR3 is 12 amino acids long. Here the CDR3 DNA reads TGCAGTGCTAGAATCACCTGGGAGACCCAGTACTTC. It is translated as CSARITWETQYF.

This clonotype was picked up a small number of times. This sequence joins TRBV7-9 and TRBJ2-1; D not certain. Germline V lookup: CDR1 SEHNR, CDR2 FQNEAQ (reference sequence). Trimming shortened V by 5 bases and J by 7 bases, and 9 bases separated the two germline ends. The CDR3 has 12 residues. The CDR3 coding sequence is TGTGCCAGCAGCCCTACACCAAATGAGCAGTTCTTC. It codes for CASSPTPNEQFF.

This clonotype was seen a few times. This sequence joins TRBV4-1 and TRBJ2-7, with 8 nucleotides matching TRBD1. Germline CDR1 MGHRA, CDR2 YSYEKL. The CDR3 sequence is 15 residues long. The ends lost 2 bases at V and 5 bases at J; junction bases unmatched: 8. The CDR3, as DNA: TGCGCCAGCAGCCAACAATGGGACAGGACCCACGAGCAGTACTTC. It codes for CASSQQWDRTHEQYF.

J is TRBJ1-2 and V is TRBV6-2 or TRBV6-3; D is perhaps TRBD1 (5 bases). CDR3 length: 12 amino acids. Germline CDR1 and CDR2: MNHEY and SVGEGT. Trimming removed 8 bases at V and 4 bases at J, with 11 bases between. The DNA for the CDR3 is TGTGCCAGCGGAATGGGGGGCTATGGCTACACCTTC. Its protein product is CASGMGGYGYTF.

This clonotype was recorded a few times. V usage is TRBV28 and J usage is TRBJ2-7; TRBD1 might be the D (6 bases). V was shortened by 4 bases and J by 1 base, with 11 bases between the two germline ends. The germline gives CDR1 MDHEN, CDR2 SYDVKM. There are 14 residues in the CDR3. Here the CDR3 reads CASSSLTGSYEQYF. CDR3 nucleotides: TGTGCCAGCAGTTCCTTAACAGGGTCCTACGAGCAGTACTTC.

The gene calls are TRBV24-1 and TRBJ1-4, with TRBD1 matching 10 bases. The ends lost 3 bases at V and 7 bases at J; junction bases unmatched: 10. The V gene's germline CDR1 is KGHDR and CDR2 SFDVKD. The CDR3 covers 17 residues. The CDR3, as DNA: TGTGCCACCAGTGATCCGGGACAGGGGAAGGGAAGTGAAAAACTGTTTTTT. This encodes CATSDPGQGKGSEKLFF.

The chain uses TRBV28 and TRBJ1-4; unclear D gene. CDR3 length: 11 amino acids. Trimming shortened V by 2 bases and J by 6 bases, and 1 base separated the two germline ends. Germline-derived CDR1 and CDR2 are MDHEN and SYDVKM. CDR3 residues: CASSLHEKLFF. CDR3 nucleotides: TGTGCCAGCAGTTTACATGAAAAACTGTTTTTT.

The chain joins TRBV7-3 to TRBJ1-1; no clear D. Germline CDR1 reads SGHTA; CDR2 reads FQGTGA. The CDR3 runs to 13 residues. Trimming shortened V by 3 bases and J by 5 bases, and 10 bases separated the two germline ends. Here the CDR3 reads CASSLEGWTEAFF. The CDR3 bases are TGTGCCAGCAGCTTGGAGGGTTGGACTGAAGCTTTCTTT. Filled out from reference TRBV7-3 and TRBJ1-1, the complete variable domain reads GAGVSQTPSNKVTEKGKYVELRCDPISGHTALYWYRQSLGQGPEFLIYFQGTGAADDSGLPNDRFFAVRPEGSVSTLKIQRTERGDSAVYLCASSLEGWTEAFFGQGTRLTVV.

The V gene is TRBV5-1, the J gene TRBJ1-4; D is unclear. Germline V gene sequence: CDR1 SGHRS, CDR2 YFSETQ. CDR3 size: 13 residues. V lost 3 bases, J lost 7 bases, and 10 bases lay in between. The CDR3: CASSSEGSEKLFF. The CDR3 bases are TGCGCCAGCAGCTCCGAGGGTTCTGAAAAACTGTTTTTT.

This chain links TRBV12-3 or TRBV12-4 with TRBJ2-5; D unresolved. CDR3 length: 13 amino acids. Trimming took off 5 bases at V and 5 bases at J, with 12 bases between the two ends. The CDR3 is CASSPRPVETQYF. CDR3 sequence (DNA): TGTGCCAGCAGTCCCCGACCCGTCGAGACCCAGTACTTC.

The chain carries TRBV9 and TRBJ2-6, with unresolved D. Germline V lookup: CDR1 SGDLS, CDR2 YYNGEE. V lost 2 bases and J lost 3, with 9 bases in between. The CDR3 spans 15 residues. CDR3 loop: CASSVAGLGANVLTF. In nucleotides, the CDR3 is TGTGCCAGCAGCGTGGCAGGTCTTGGGGCCAACGTCCTGACTTTC.

The chain links TRBV6-4 to TRBJ1-1; D is undetermined. The CDR3 has 13 amino acids. Between the trimmed V and J ends, which lost 6 bases and 0 bases, there was a span of 8 bases. CDR1 is MRHNA and CDR2 is SNTAGT in the germline V gene. The CDR3 nucleotides read TGTGCCAGCAGCACAGAGATGAACACTGAAGCTTTCTTT. Residues: CASSTEMNTEAFF.

At least ten counts were recorded for this clonotype. The chain recombines TRBV11-2 with TRBJ1-2; no reliable D call. V was cut by 5 bases and J by 5 bases, with 12 bases left in between. CDR3 size: 13 residues. CDR1 SGHAT and CDR2 FQNNGV come from the germline V gene. The CDR3 coding sequence is TGTGCCAGCAGCCCCTCTCTCGGTTATGGCTACACCTTC. Its translation is CASSPSLGYGYTF.

The chain has TRBV7-9 and TRBJ2-5; no firm D call. The CDR3 extends over 14 amino acids. CDR1 and CDR2 (germline): SEHNR, FQNEAQ (reference sequence). V dropped 4 bases and J dropped 2 bases, with 11 bases sitting between them. CDR3 nucleotide sequence: TGTGCCAGCAGCTATAAAGGGCCTCAAGAGACCCAGTACTTC. It translates to CASSYKGPQETQYF.

The genes are TRBV7-2 and TRBJ1-2, with D perhaps TRBD1 (5 bases). The CDR3 has 15 residues. In germline, CDR1 is SGHTA, CDR2 FQGNSA. V gave up 0 bases and J gave up 4 bases, with 12 bases separating them. The CDR3 loop is CASSLALGGSYGYTF. The CDR3 coding sequence is TGTGCCAGCAGCTTAGCGCTGGGGGGTTCCTATGGCTACACCTTC.

V is TRBV7-9 and J is TRBJ2-5; the D gene is possibly TRBD1 (5 bases). This CDR3 is built from 14 residues. V lost 3 bases to trimming and J lost 5 bases, with 13 bases between them. Germline loops: CDR1 SEHNR, CDR2 FQNEAQ (reference sequence). CDR3 sequence: CASSLDIRRETQYF. The CDR3 nucleotides read TGTGCCAGCAGCTTGGACATTCGACGGGAGACCCAGTACTTC.

The chain employs TRBV4-1 and TRBJ2-7; D gene uncertain. CDR3 length: 14 amino acids. The ends were cut back, 0 bases at V and 2 bases at J, with 8 bases in the middle. Germline CDR1 is MGHRA and CDR2 is YSYEKL. The CDR3 loop reads CASSQEFSTYEQYF. Written as DNA, the CDR3 is TGCGCCAGCAGCCAAGAATTTTCTACCTACGAGCAGTACTTC.

This clonotype was seen more than once but under ten times. This rearrangement joins TRBV29-1 to TRBJ1-2; no clear D gene. V lost 0 bases and J 4 bases, leaving 9 bases between the germline ends. Germline CDR1 is SQVTM and CDR2 is ANQGSEA. The CDR3 loop spans 13 amino acids. The CDR3 loop is CSVEDPGFYGYTF. The CDR3 DNA reads TGCAGCGTTGAAGATCCGGGGTTCTATGGCTACACCTTC.

This clonotype has just a few counts. The gene calls are TRBV20-1 and TRBJ2-5; the D is unclear. The better agreement between TRBJ2-7 and the DNA end casts doubt on the J call. The CDR3 spans 10 residues. Germline V gene lookup returns CDR1 DFQATT and CDR2 SNEGSKA (reference sequence). As DNA, the CDR3 is TGCAGTGCTATACGATACGAGCAGTACTTC. Protein: CSAIRYEQYF.

This clonotype occurred a few times. This chain joins TRBV4-1 and TRBJ2-1, with 13 bases lining up with TRBD2. J was trimmed by 4 bases and V by 4 bases; bases with no gene match: 7. Germline loops: CDR1 MGHRA, CDR2 YSYEKL. This CDR3 comprises 17 residues. The CDR3 is CASSPWTSGGQYNEQFF. The CDR3, as DNA: TGCGCCAGCAGCCCCTGGACTAGCGGGGGCCAATACAATGAGCAGTTCTTC.